Below are 20 T cell receptor beta chains sequenced from a single sample in a study of shared clonotypes between healthy human individuals. CD45RO-negative, CCR7-positively selected cells formed the naive CD8 fraction, excluding terminally differentiated effector memory CD45RA+ cells. TCRdb's copy holds only in-frame clones and misses some; the assay was immunoSEQ multiplex PCR. The table lists about 2.1 million clones, roughly 93% of them singletons, with under 2% in the top ten. Input material: naive CD8+ T cells from PBMCs. These receptors were taken from a young man in good health. Some clones in this sample may be carry-over from other donors' samples.

The rearrangement links TRBV28 to TRBJ2-7; TRBD1 matches at 7 bases. The CDR3 contains 13 residues. CDR1 MDHEN and CDR2 SYDVKM come from the germline V gene. Germline trimming cut 8 bases from V and 6 bases from J; bases unmatched to any gene: 10. The CDR3, as DNA: TGTGCCAGCTCTAGGGGGCTCGGGGTCGAGCAGTACTTC. Translated: CASSRGLGVEQYF.

The rearrangement links TRBV11-2 to TRBJ2-7; TRBD1 is a possible D gene (5 bases). The germline V gene encodes CDR1 SGHAT and CDR2 FQNNGV. This CDR3 contains 16 residues. Trimming removed 2 bases from V and 0 bases from J, with 14 bases in between. CDR3 DNA sequence: TGTGCCAGCAGCTTACTCAACAGGCAGAGCTCCTACGAGCAGTACTTC. It yields the protein CASSLLNRQSSYEQYF. The full variable domain, rest sourced from reference TRBV11-2 and TRBJ2-7, is EAGVAQSPRYKIIEKRQSVAFWCNPISGHATLYWYQQILGQGPKLLIQFQNNGVVDDSQLPKDRFSAERLKGVDSTLKIQPAKLEDSAVYLCASSLLNRQSSYEQYFGPGTRLTVT.

The chain couples TRBV21-1 to TRBJ2-1. TRBV21-1 has pseudogene status. The CDR3 covers 8 residues. CDR3 amino acids: CASSDRFF. As DNA, the CDR3 is TGTGCCAGCAGCGATCGATTCTTC.

J is TRBJ1-2 and V is TRBV7-9, with D hard to call. CDR1 is SEHNR, CDR2 FQNEAQ, per germline (reference sequence). Between the trimmed V and J ends, which lost 2 bases and 2 bases, there was a span of 18 bases. The CDR3 runs to 17 residues. CDR3 amino acids: CASSLYTLGLQNYGYTF. CDR3 in DNA: TGTGCCAGCAGCTTATATACTCTAGGACTGCAAAACTATGGCTACACCTTC.

In nucleotides, the CDR3 is TGCGCCAGCAGCTTGAACAGAGTCCGAACCGGACCGCCGAACACTGAAGCTTTCTTT. It codes for CASSLNRVRTGPPNTEAFF. The chain employs TRBV5-1 and TRBJ1-1; D unclear. Germline V gene data show CDR1 as SGHRS and CDR2 as YFSETQ. The CDR3 length is 19 residues. The germline V and J ends were trimmed by 1 base and 1 base, with 23 bases remaining between them.

This clone was counted once. The CDR3 loop is CAWSVGHNEQFF. The CDR3 coding sequence is TGTGCCTGGAGTGTAGGGCACAATGAGCAGTTCTTC. V usage is TRBV30 and J usage is TRBJ2-1, with no clear D. From germline, CDR1 is GTSNPN and CDR2 SVGIG (reference sequence). The CDR3 has 12 amino acids. The V end was cut by 0 bases, the J end by 5 bases, with 5 bases between.

The genes are TRBV28 and TRBJ2-6; D remains unclear. Germline lookup yields CDR1 MDHEN and CDR2 SYDVKM. With 6 bases removed from V and 1 base from J, the gap between germline ends came to 7 bases. This CDR3 region has 14 residues. In DNA form, the CDR3 reads TGTGCCAGCAGCATTTCGTCTGGGGCCAACGTCCTGACTTTC. It yields the protein CASSISSGANVLTF.

The gene calls are TRBV13 and TRBJ1-1; 7 bases fit TRBD1. Germline CDR1 reads PRHDT; CDR2 reads FYEKMQ (reference sequence). Unmatched junction bases numbered 7, after V lost 4 bases and J lost 5 bases. CDR3 length equals 14 residues. Here the CDR3 reads CASSSPGRGTEAFF. The DNA of the CDR3 is TGTGCCAGCAGCTCTCCGGGCAGGGGGACTGAAGCTTTCTTT.

The chain is built from TRBV6-1 and TRBJ2-2; TRBD1 matches at 9 bases. V lost 10 bases to trimming and J lost 3 bases; unmatched junction nucleotides: 6. The CDR3 loop spans 14 amino acids. In germline, CDR1 is MNHNS, CDR2 SASEGT. The CDR3, as DNA: TGTGCCAACGGCGGGACAGGGCACACCGGGGAGCTGTTTTTT. This sequence encodes CANGGTGHTGELFF.

The chain has TRBV7-6 and TRBJ2-7; D possibly uses TRBD1 or TRBD2 (5 bases each). Per germline, CDR1 SGHVS and CDR2 FNYEAQ. V was clipped by 5 bases and J by 7 bases, with 21 bases between them. The CDR3 spans 15 residues. CDR3 sequence: CASSPQPGPYREQYF. The CDR3 nucleotides are TGTGCCAGCAGCCCACAACCGGGACCCTACCGGGAGCAGTACTTC.

Here the CDR3 reads CASSLAPAGVYEQYF. The CDR3, as DNA: TGCGCCAGCAGCTTGGCTCCCGCAGGTGTCTACGAGCAGTACTTC. The chain carries TRBV5-1 and TRBJ2-7; no reliable D call. Germline lookup yields CDR1 SGHRS and CDR2 YFSETQ. The CDR3 runs 15 residues. The V end lost 0 bases, the J end lost 3 bases, and 13 bases lay between the germline ends.

The CDR3 here is CASSLAARDIQYF. The CDR3 DNA reads TGTGCCAGCAGTTTGGCCGCCAGGGACATTCAGTACTTC. This sequence joins TRBV27 and TRBJ2-4, with D possibly matching TRBD1 (5 bases). V dropped 3 bases and J dropped 8 bases, with 11 bases sitting between them. CDR1 MNHEY and CDR2 SMNVEV come from the germline V gene (reference sequence). The CDR3 spans 13 residues.

This clone was observed once. V is TRBV2 and J is TRBJ2-3, with a weak D call TRBD1 (5 bases). Per germline, CDR1 SNHLY and CDR2 FYNNEI. V dropped 7 bases and J dropped 5 bases, with 19 bases sitting between them. The CDR3 is 15 residues long. CDR3 region: CASMSSRQKIDTQYF. CDR3 DNA sequence: TGTGCCAGCATGTCAAGCCGACAGAAGATAGATACGCAGTATTTT.

The V gene is TRBV10-2, the J gene TRBJ1-5; no clear D gene. The CDR3 spans 15 residues. Trimming left V 2 bases short and J 5 bases short, with 13 bases between. The V gene's germline CDR1 is WSHSY and CDR2 SAAADI. The CDR3 DNA reads TGCGCCAGCAGTGAGGAGGGATCAACCCATCAGCCCCAGCATTTT. Its protein product is CASSEEGSTHQPQHF.

V gene TRBV4-1 combines with J gene TRBJ2-4, with D perhaps TRBD1 or TRBD2 (5 bases each). CDR3 length: 15 residues. Germline CDR1 and CDR2: MGHRA and YSYEKL. V gave up 1 base and J gave up 3 bases, with 10 bases separating them. The CDR3 sequence: CASSQVGDGKNIQYF. CDR3 DNA: TGCGCCAGCAGCCAAGTGGGGGACGGCAAAAACATTCAGTACTTC.

The chain uses TRBV7-2 and TRBJ1-2; TRBD1 might be the D (5 bases). CDR1 and CDR2 from the germline V gene are SGHTA and FQGNSA. The ends were cut back, 4 bases at V and 5 bases at J, with 14 bases in the middle. The CDR3 loop spans 14 amino acids. This chain's CDR3 is CASSSSPRGYGYTF. CDR3 sequence (DNA): TGTGCCAGCAGCTCCAGCCCGAGGGGATATGGCTACACCTTC.

V usage is TRBV7-2 and J usage is TRBJ1-2, with D uncertain. The CDR3 is 15 amino acids. V lost 8 bases and J lost 5, with 21 bases in between. The V gene's germline CDR1 is SGHTA and CDR2 FQGNSA. CDR3 DNA sequence: TGTGCCAGCGATGCTGGACCTTACCTTTCTTATGGCTACACCTTC. Translating it yields CASDAGPYLSYGYTF.

On this clone itself: The junction departs from germline at one end; a sequencing error may be responsible. The J gene is TRBJ1-3, the V gene TRBV28, with TRBD1 as a possible D gene (6 bases). The CDR3 totals 14 residues. CDR1 MDHEN and CDR2 SYDVKM come from the germline V gene. For the CDR3, the DNA is TGCACCACGAGGGGGATGAGCTCTGGAAACACCATATATTTT. It is translated as CTTRGMSSGNTIYF.

The rearrangement joins TRBV7-6 to TRBJ2-7; D might be TRBD1 or TRBD2, each matching 6 bases. Germline V lookup: CDR1 SGHVS, CDR2 FNYEAQ. V shed 0 bases and J shed 2 bases, with 11 bases lying between them. The CDR3 extends over 15 amino acids. The CDR3 DNA sequence: TGTGCCAGCAGCTTAGCAGGACGGGGGCCCTACGAGCAGTACTTC. It is translated as CASSLAGRGPYEQYF. The variable domain in full, completed from reference TRBV7-6 and TRBJ2-7, reads GAGVSQSPRYKVTKRGQDVALRCDPISGHVSLYWYRQALGQGPEFLTYFNYEAQQDKSGLPNDRFSAERPEGSISTLTIQRTEQRDSAMYRCASSLAGRGPYEQYFGPGTRLTVT.

This rearrangement joins TRBV4-1 to TRBJ2-3, with no clear D. Germline V gene lookup returns CDR1 MGHRA and CDR2 YSYEKL. Deletions cut 8 bases from V and 1 base from J, with 13 bases between. There are 14 residues in the CDR3. In DNA, the CDR3 is TGCGCCAGCGGCCTTTCTAGGGGCACAGATACGCAGTATTTT. This sequence encodes CASGLSRGTDTQYF.